The 13 T cell receptor beta chains below come from one sample, sequenced in a study of T cell responses to AZD1222 COVID-19 vaccine. Produced via immunoSEQ multiplex PCR; TCRdb's table is partial and in-frame only. This sample has about 50,000 clones, with 75% to 90% found just once. Source: peripheral blood, taken on day 0 of AZD1222 vaccination. The receptors were sampled from an adult in good health.

The chain employs TRBV6-5 and TRBJ1-2, with D uncertain. The CDR3 contains 13 residues. V was cut by 2 bases and J by 7 bases, with 11 bases left in between. Per germline, CDR1 MNHEY and CDR2 SVGAGI. The CDR3 nucleotides read TGTGCCAGCAGTTACGGTCCGGACCGTGGCTACACCTTC. Amino acid sequence: CASSYGPDRGYTF.

The J gene is TRBJ2-1, the V gene TRBV6-5; D gene ambiguous. Germline CDR1 and CDR2: MNHEY and SVGAGI. Trimming pared 0 bases from V and 9 bases from J, leaving 9 bases between. The CDR3 is 13 residues long. CDR3 sequence (DNA): TGTGCCAGCAGTTACTCCACGGTTATTGAGCAGTTCTTC. It yields the protein CASSYSTVIEQFF.

The chain uses TRBV2 and TRBJ1-2; D is unclear. Germline CDR1 is SNHLY and CDR2 is FYNNEI. This CDR3 comprises 13 residues. V was shortened by 4 bases and J by 5 bases, with 11 bases between the two germline ends. The CDR3 DNA sequence: TGTGCCAGCAGTGCCAGACAACCGTATGGCTACACCTTC. This encodes CASSARQPYGYTF.

The rearrangement uses TRBV5-1 and TRBJ2-5, with 9 bases matching TRBD1. V dropped 8 bases and J dropped 5; count of bases not matched to a gene: 10. Germline CDR1 SGHRS, CDR2 YFSETQ. The CDR3 totals 14 residues. CDR3 sequence (DNA): TGCGCCAGTATTAACAGGGGGCTCGAGGAGACCCAGTACTTC. This sequence encodes CASINRGLEETQYF.

J is TRBJ1-1 and V is TRBV5-1; possibly TRBD1 for D (5 bases). CDR3 length: 16 amino acids. V was trimmed by 0 bases and J by 4 bases, leaving 16 bases between them. Germline V gene data show CDR1 as SGHRS and CDR2 as YFSETQ. CDR3 in amino acids: CASSLALQASGTEAFF. The CDR3 DNA reads TGCGCCAGCAGCTTGGCTTTACAGGCCTCGGGCACTGAAGCTTTCTTT.

V gene TRBV13 combines with J gene TRBJ1-1; D remains unclear. The CDR3 totals 16 residues. Germline values: CDR1 PRHDT, CDR2 FYEKMQ (reference sequence). V was pared by 5 bases and J by 1 base, with 17 bases between. CDR3 region: CASSIPRARANTEAFF. The CDR3 bases are TGTGCCAGCAGCATCCCAAGGGCGCGAGCGAACACTGAAGCTTTCTTT.

V usage is TRBV4-1 and J usage is TRBJ1-1, with D hard to call. The CDR3 length is 14 residues. Trimming left V 5 bases short and J 0 bases short, with 10 bases between. Germline V gene lookup returns CDR1 MGHRA and CDR2 YSYEKL. CDR3 in DNA: TGCGCCAGCAGCGCACAGATCATGAACACTGAAGCTTTCTTT. It yields the protein CASSAQIMNTEAFF.

V is TRBV30 and J is TRBJ1-5, with D uncertain. CDR3 length: 15 residues. The V and J ends lost 2 bases and 4 bases respectively, with 15 bases between them. Looked up from germline, CDR1 is GTSNPN and CDR2 is SVGIG (reference sequence). The CDR3 loop is CAWSHPGPGNQPQHF. The CDR3 nucleotides read TGTGCCTGGAGTCATCCGGGTCCTGGGAATCAGCCCCAGCATTTT.

V is TRBV24-1 and J is TRBJ2-1, with 7 bases aligning to TRBD2. V lost 3 bases to trimming and J lost 0 bases; unmatched junction nucleotides: 4. Germline V CDR1 and CDR2: KGHDR, SFDVKD. The CDR3 is 16 residues long. CDR3 coding DNA: TGTGCCACCAGTGATGCTAGCGGACGCTCCTACAATGAGCAGTTCTTC. Residues: CATSDASGRSYNEQFF.

This sequence joins TRBV19 and TRBJ2-5; 10 bases agree with TRBD2. The CDR3 spans 15 residues. From germline, CDR1 is LNHDA and CDR2 SQIVND (reference sequence). Trimming cost V 3 bases and J 3 bases; bases outside gene matches: 4. The CDR3 DNA reads as TGTGCCAGTAGTATTAGGGGACTAGCGAAAGAGACCCAGTACTTC. Its protein is CASSIRGLAKETQYF.

CDR3 region: CASSQDRAPLHF. Here the CDR3 DNA reads TGCGCCAGCAGCCAAGATAGGGCACCCCTCCACTTT. The J gene is TRBJ1-6, the V gene TRBV4-1; D not resolved. The CDR3 is 12 residues long. V was pared by 0 bases and J by 11 bases, with 5 bases between. The germline V gene has CDR1 MGHRA and CDR2 YSYEKL.

The chain is built from TRBV7-9 and TRBJ2-7; D not resolved. The germline V gene encodes CDR1 SEHNR and CDR2 FQNEAQ (reference sequence). The length of the CDR3 is 12 residues. V lost 1 base, J lost 7 bases, and 8 bases lay in between. CDR3 region: CASSLGYQEQYF. The CDR3 DNA reads TGTGCCAGCAGCTTAGGCTACCAGGAGCAGTACTTC.

This clone was counted a few times. The chain joins TRBV4-3 to TRBJ2-3; D unclear. V shed 0 bases and J shed 2 bases, with 9 bases lying between them. The CDR3 totals 15 residues. Germline values: CDR1 LGHNA, CDR2 YSLEER. CDR3 in amino acids: CASSQERAPTDTQYF. CDR3 in DNA: TGCGCCAGCAGCCAAGAAAGGGCGCCCACAGATACGCAGTATTTT.